The 10 T cell receptor beta chains below all came from one sample that was sequenced in a study of blood T cells in healthy people across ages. A second PCR, run for 7 to 11 cycles, used a sample-barcoded 5' primer plus a J-beta primer mix. TCRdb re-analysed the 5' RACE reads in MiXCR, keeping a single row per CDR3 protein. The sample contains 650,000 to 1,000,000 distinct CDR3 sequences, under 40% of which appear only once. What was sequenced was blood. Receptors originate from a man younger than 35 in good health.

This clonotype has just a few counts. The V and J genes are TRBV20-1 and TRBJ2-7; TRBD1 matches at 10 bases. TRBJ2-5 explains the end of the DNA better; the J call may be wrong. CDR3 length: 14 amino acids. Germline V gene sequence: CDR1 DFQATT, CDR2 SNEGSKA (reference sequence). The chain's CDR3 is CSAYGTGELETQYF. The CDR3 coding sequence is TGCAGTGCTTACGGGACAGGGGAATTAGAGACCCAGTACTTC.

The chain couples TRBV6-5 to TRBJ1-2, with 7 bases that match TRBD1. This CDR3 contains 14 residues. V lost 2 bases and J lost 7; bases outside the gene matches: 7. From germline, CDR1 is MNHEY and CDR2 SVGAGI. The CDR3 region has the DNA TGTGCCAGCAGTTACGTGGGACAGACCTGTGGCTACACCTTC. This encodes CASSYVGQTCGYTF.

This chain's CDR3 is CASSWTGKYWGYTF. In nucleotides, the CDR3 is TGTGCCAGCAGTTGGACAGGAAAGTATTGGGGCTACACCTTC. The V gene is TRBV6-4, the J gene TRBJ1-2; 7 nucleotides match TRBD1. Trimming cost V 5 bases and J 8 bases; bases outside gene matches: 11. Looked up from germline, CDR1 is MRHNA and CDR2 is SNTAGT. CDR3 length equals 14 residues.

This clonotype was observed a few times. The rearrangement joins TRBV7-2 to TRBJ1-2; D is perhaps TRBD1 (6 bases). Germline V gene lookup returns CDR1 SGHTA and CDR2 FQGNSA. The ends were cut back, 3 bases at V and 2 bases at J, with 13 bases in the middle. The CDR3 contains 15 residues. The CDR3 DNA reads as TGTGCCAGCAGCTTTTCCCCTGACAGGAACTATGGCTACACCTTC. Its translation is CASSFSPDRNYGYTF.

DNA of the CDR3: TGTGCCAGCAGTGCTTCCGGGACAGTTCTAAATTCACCCCTCCACTTT. Translated: CASSASGTVLNSPLHF. The rearrangement uses TRBV25-1 and TRBJ1-6; 7 bases map to TRBD1. In germline, CDR1 is MGHDK, CDR2 SYGVNS. J was trimmed by 7 bases and V by 4 bases; bases with no gene match: 10. The CDR3 covers 16 residues.

The V and J genes are TRBV12-3 or TRBV12-4 and TRBJ2-2, with 7 bases that match TRBD2. The ends lost 3 bases at V and 0 bases at J; junction bases unmatched: 1. CDR3 length: 15 residues. The CDR3 bases are TGTGCCAGCAGTTTTGGACTAGCGAACACCGGGGAGCTGTTTTTT. Its protein is CASSFGLANTGELFF.

This clonotype was counted ten times or more. This chain links TRBV7-3 with TRBJ2-1; TRBD2 matches at 12 bases. The germline V gene encodes CDR1 SGHTA and CDR2 FQGTGA. V gave up 5 bases and J gave up 0 bases; unmatched junction bases: 8. There are 18 residues in the CDR3. The CDR3 DNA reads as TGTGCCAGCAGCCGCGGACTAGCGGGAATCACCTCCTACAATGAGCAGTTCTTC. Encoded protein: CASSRGLAGITSYNEQFF.

About this clonotype itself: The junction departs from the called germline gene at one end, perhaps through a read error. V gene TRBV28 combines with J gene TRBJ2-3, with D perhaps TRBD1 (7 bases). Germline CDR1 reads MDHEN; CDR2 reads SYDVKM. The CDR3 is 14 amino acids. The CDR3 DNA is TGTGCCAGCAGTGTAGGGCAGGGGGGAGATGCGCAGTATTTT. Translation gives CASSVGQGGDAQYF.

The V call is TRBV11-2, the J call TRBJ1-4; D gene unclear. V lost 5 bases and J lost 0, with 13 bases in between. Germline V CDR1 and CDR2: SGHAT, FQNNGV. The CDR3 contains 16 residues. CDR3 region: CASSARPGATNEKLFF. The DNA for the CDR3 is TGTGCCAGCAGCGCACGCCCAGGTGCAACTAATGAAAAACTGTTTTTT.

About this clonotype itself: This clone may be a read error of a much larger clone one base away. The chain employs TRBV5-5 and TRBJ1-2, with a weak D call TRBD1 (6 bases). V was trimmed by 4 bases and J by 6 bases, leaving 16 bases between them. Germline V gene lookup returns CDR1 SGHKS and CDR2 YYEKEE (reference sequence). This CDR3 is built from 14 residues. CDR3 in amino acids: CASSVAPGANGYTF. The CDR3 DNA reads TGTGCCAGCAGCGTGGCTCCGGGGGCTAATGGCTACACCTTC. Full variable domain (outside the CDR3, taken from reference TRBV5-5 and TRBJ1-2): DAGVTQSPTHLIKTRGQQVTLRCSPISGHKSVSWYQQVLGQGPQFIFQYYEKEERGRGNFPDRFSARQFPNYSSELNVNALLLGDSALYLCASSVAPGANGYTFGSGTRLTVV.